This TCR beta chain derives from a study of T-cell reconstitution after alpha-beta-depleted transplantation in children. The study's findings and limits: At around two months after transplant, the alpha-beta T cells were reportedly derived from several hundred expanded clones that came from non-depleted graft cells. One year post-transplant, T-cell counts and diversity were largely derived from T cells produced anew.

In this sample, this clonotype turned up many times. What it recognizes is unknown. Preparation of the TCRbeta library involved a method that used unique molecular identifiers. A single record per CDR3 protein comes from TCRdb applying MiXCR to the PCR reads. The profile shows about 170,000 distinct CDR3 sequences, 8.5% to 14% of them singletons. CDR1 and CDR2 from the germline V gene are KGHSH and LQKENI. This CDR3 is 14 amino acids long. V shed 6 bases and J 4 bases; nucleotides not matched to a gene: 8. This chain links TRBV18 with TRBJ1-1, with TRBD1 identical over 7 bases. Here the sequenced sample was PBMCs, taken before TCRalphabeta/CD19-depleted stem cell transplant. The receptor's source is a boy aged 2 to 10 with acute myeloid leukemia, due to receive a stem cell transplant. This CDR3 reads CASSGNRGGTEAFF. The CDR3 DNA reads TGTGCCAGCTCGGGCAACAGGGGCGGCACTGAAGCTTTCTTT. The full variable domain, completed using reference TRBV18 and TRBJ1-1, is NAGVMQNPRHLVRRRGQEARLRCSPMKGHSHVYWYRQLPEEGLKFMVYLQKENIIDESGMPKERFSAEFPKEGPSILRIQQVVRGDSAAYFCASSGNRGGTEAFFGQGTRLTVV.